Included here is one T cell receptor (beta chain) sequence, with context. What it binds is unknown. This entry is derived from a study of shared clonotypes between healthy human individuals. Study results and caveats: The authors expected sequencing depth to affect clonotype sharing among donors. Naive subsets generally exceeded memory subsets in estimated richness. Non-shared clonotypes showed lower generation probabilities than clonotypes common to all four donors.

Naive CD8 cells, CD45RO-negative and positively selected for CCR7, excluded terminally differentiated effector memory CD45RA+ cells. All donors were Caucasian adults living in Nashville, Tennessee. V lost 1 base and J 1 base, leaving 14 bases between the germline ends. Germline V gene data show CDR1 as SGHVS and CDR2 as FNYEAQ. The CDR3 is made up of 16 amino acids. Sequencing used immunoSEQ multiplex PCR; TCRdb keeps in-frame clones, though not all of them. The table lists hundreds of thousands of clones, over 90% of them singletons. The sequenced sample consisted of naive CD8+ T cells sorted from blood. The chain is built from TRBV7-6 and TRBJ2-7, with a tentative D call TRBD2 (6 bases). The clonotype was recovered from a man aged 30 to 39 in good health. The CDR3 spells CASSLVGEAGSYEQYF. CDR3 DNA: TGTGCCAGCAGCTTAGTGGGGGAGGCTGGGTCCTACGAGCAGTACTTC.